The rows below give T cell receptor beta chains drawn from one sample of a study of T cell responses to AZD1222 COVID-19 vaccine. Assay: immunoSEQ multiplex PCR; the TCRdb copy retains only in-frame clones and omits some. This table holds nearly 200,000 clones, about 94% found once. The sample consisted of peripheral blood, taken 28 days after the second AZD1222 dose. Receptors originate from an adult who received the AZD1222 COVID-19 vaccine. Both conserved end residues are part of each CDR3. A D gene is named only where the DNA matches it firmly. The size entry is marked missing in some rows and otherwise reads once, few, many or a size class.

len	d_gene	v_gene	j_gene	abundance	CDR3nt	CDR3aa
14	TRBD1	TRBV29-1	TRBJ2-5	NA	TGCAGCGTTGCCCGACAGGGGTGGTACGAGACCCAGTACTTC	CSVARQGWYETQYF
14	NA	TRBV7-3	TRBJ2-3	once	TGTGCCAGCAGCTTAAGCGGGGTGGGGGATACGCAGTATTTT	CASSLSGVGDTQYF
18	TRBD1	TRBV4-3	TRBJ2-6	NA	TGCGCCAGCAGCCAAGGGAGACAGGGCTGGACTGGGGCCAACGTCCTGACTTTC	CASSQGRQGWTGANVLTF
13	NA	TRBV5-1	TRBJ2-7	NA	TGCGCCAGCAGCTTGGGTGTCTCCTACGAGCAGTACTTC	CASSLGVSYEQYF
15	TRBD1	TRBV19	TRBJ1-2	NA	TGTGCCAGTAGTATAATTGGCGTGACAGGGGATGGCTACACCTTC	CASSIIGVTGDGYTF
20	TRBD1	TRBV10-3	TRBJ2-3	NA	TGTGCCATCAGTGTCCCAACCGCCCCCTTGGACAGGGGGCGATCAGATACGCAGTATTTT	CAISVPTAPLDRGRSDTQYF
14	NA	TRBV28	TRBJ2-2	NA	TGTGCCACCCTGGTCGGAGGAAACACCGGGGAGCTGTTTTTT	CATLVGGNTGELFF
15	NA	TRBV27	TRBJ2-2	once	TGTGCCAGCAGTTTATCCCCCACAGACACCGGGGAGCTGTTTTTT	CASSLSPTDTGELFF
15	NA	TRBV6-2/TRBV6-3	TRBJ2-1	NA	TGTGCCAGCAGTTTGATGGGGGGGCCCTACAATGAGCAGTTCTTC	CASSLMGGPYNEQFF
13	NA	TRBV9	TRBJ1-1	NA	TGTGCCAGCAGCGTAGCGGGAAGGGCTGAAGCTTTCTTT	CASSVAGRAEAFF
13	NA	TRBV27	TRBJ1-1	once	TGTGCCAGCAGCAAGGACGGGAACACTGAAGCTTTCTTT	CASSKDGNTEAFF
13	NA	TRBV13	TRBJ2-7	NA	TGTGCCAGCAGCTTAGGCAGTTCCTACGAGCAGTACTTC	CASSLGSSYEQYF
15	NA	TRBV2	TRBJ1-2	NA	TGTGCCAGCAAAAAGACAGCTTCATCTAACTATGGCTACACCTTC	CASKKTASSNYGYTF
13	NA	TRBV2	TRBJ2-2	NA	TGTGCCAGCACCCCGGGGAACACCGGGGAGCTGTTTTTT	CASTPGNTGELFF
16	NA	TRBV7-9	TRBJ1-4	NA	TGTGCCAGCAGCCCCCAGAACCCCGGGACCAATGAAAAACTGTTTTTT	CASSPQNPGTNEKLFF
13	NA	TRBV19	TRBJ1-2	NA	TGTGCCAGTAGTATATCAGAATTCTATGGCTACACCTTC	CASSISEFYGYTF
15	TRBD2	TRBV7-3	TRBJ2-1	NA	TGTGCCAGCAGCTTAAAATCGGGACTAGCGGGGACCGAGTTCTTC	CASSLKSGLAGTEFF
17	NA	TRBV9	TRBJ1-6	NA	TGTGCCAGCAGCCGGTTCGGGTTTAGTTCCTATAATTCACCCCTCCACTTT	CASSRFGFSSYNSPLHF
13	NA	TRBV28	TRBJ1-4	few	TGTGCCAGCAGCTCTGCAACTAATGAAAAACTGTTTTTT	CASSSATNEKLFF
15	TRBD2	TRBV28	TRBJ2-2	NA	TGTGCCAGCAGTTTTGGCGGGGGGCAAACCGGGGAGCTGTTTTTT	CASSFGGGQTGELFF
15	NA	TRBV5-8	TRBJ1-6	NA	TGTGCCAGCAGCTTCGAAAGGGGGTTCGTTTCACCCCTCCACTTT	CASSFERGFVSPLHF
18	NA	TRBV21-1	TRBJ1-4	once	TGTGCCAGCAGCAAAACGACAACGGGACAGGGGGCGCGTGAAAAACTGTTTTTT	CASSKTTTGQGAREKLFF
16	NA	TRBV20-1	TRBJ1-4	NA	TGCAGTGCTAGTCGACAGGCCTCTGCAACTAATGAAAAACTGTTTTTT	CSASRQASATNEKLFF
16	TRBD2	TRBV5-1	TRBJ2-1	NA	TGCGCCAGCAGCCTGCGAGAGCGGGGGGGCCGTCATGAGCAGTTCTTC	CASSLRERGGRHEQFF
15	TRBD1	TRBV18	TRBJ1-2	NA	TGTGCCAGCTCACCCAGGACAGGGGAAGTCTATGGCTACACCTTC	CASSPRTGEVYGYTF
13	NA	TRBV9	TRBJ1-2	NA	TGTGCCAGCAGCGTAGGGCAGGCCTTAGGCTACACCTTC	CASSVGQALGYTF
14	NA	TRBV7-9	TRBJ1-1	once	TGTGCCAGCAGCTTAGAGGGACAATCCACTGAAGCTTTCTTT	CASSLEGQSTEAFF
14	NA	TRBV19	TRBJ2-5	NA	TGTGCCAGTAGTCGCGGGGACGCCGCTAGGTATCGGTACTTC	CASSRGDAARYRYF
14	NA	TRBV4-3	TRBJ1-2	NA	TGCGCCAGCAGCCAAGATCCAGTTAACTATGGCTACACCTTC	CASSQDPVNYGYTF
13	NA	TRBV6-5	TRBJ2-1	NA	TGTGCCAGCAGTTACTTCTCCGACAATGAGCAGTTCTTC	CASSYFSDNEQFF
16	NA	TRBV5-1	TRBJ2-4	NA	TGCGCCAGCAGCTTGGAGGCCTTGGCGGCCAAAAACATTCAGTACTTC	CASSLEALAAKNIQYF
11	NA	TRBV27	TRBJ2-1	NA	TGTGCCAGCAGTCGTTACAATGAGCAGTTCTTC	CASSRYNEQFF
13	NA	TRBV7-9	TRBJ2-5	NA	TGTGCCAGCAGTTTCGGGTTCCAAGAGACCCAGTACTTC	CASSFGFQETQYF
18	NA	TRBV3-1/TRBV3-2	TRBJ1-3	once	TGTGCCAGCAGCCACAATTGGAGCGGGGGCCCCTCTGGAAACACCATATATTTT	CASSHNWSGGPSGNTIYF
14	NA	TRBV2	TRBJ1-2	NA	TGTGCCAGCAGTGAAATTAGGGAATCAGAGGTCTACACCTTC	CASSEIRESEVYTF
14	NA	TRBV9	TRBJ1-2	NA	TGTGCCAGCAGCGTAGTGACAGAGAGCTATGGCTACACCTTC	CASSVVTESYGYTF
13	NA	TRBV27	TRBJ2-7	NA	TGTGCCAGCAGTTCGAGGATCAGGGACGAGCAGTACTTC	CASSSRIRDEQYF
16	NA	TRBV5-5	TRBJ2-7	NA	TGTGCCAGCAGCTTGGGTGGCGTGTTCGTCGGCTACGAGCAGTACTTC	CASSLGGVFVGYEQYF
15	TRBD2	TRBV13	TRBJ2-5	NA	TGTGCCAGCAGCCAAGTCACTAGCGGGGGAGAGACCCAGTACTTC	CASSQVTSGGETQYF
13	NA	TRBV19	TRBJ2-7	NA	TGTGCCAGTAGTAAGGGACGGAACTACGAGCAGTACTTC	CASSKGRNYEQYF
12	NA	TRBV25-1	TRBJ1-1	NA	TGTGCCAGATGGGACGGCGGCACTGAAGCTTTCTTT	CARWDGGTEAFF
15	TRBD1	TRBV7-8	TRBJ1-4	once	TGTGCCAGCAACAACTGGGGACAGGCTAATGAAAAACTGTTTTTT	CASNNWGQANEKLFF
20	TRBD2	TRBV7-3	TRBJ2-1	NA	TGTGCCAGCAGCTCCTCCGGACTAGCGGGGGGTCAAAGCTCCTACAATGAGCAGTTCTTC	CASSSSGLAGGQSSYNEQFF
14	TRBD2	TRBV5-4	TRBJ2-5	NA	TGTGCCAGCAGCCCGGGGGGGGAGAAAGAGACCCAGTACTTC	CASSPGGEKETQYF
11	NA	TRBV25-1	TRBJ2-7	NA	TGTGCCAGCAGTGAGGCCTACGAGCAGTACTTC	CASSEAYEQYF
13	NA	TRBV5-1	TRBJ1-1	NA	TGCGCCAGCAGCTTGCATATGGTCTTCTGGGCTTTCTTT	CASSLHMVFWAFF
15	NA	TRBV7-3	TRBJ2-7	NA	TGTGCCAGCAGCCCAACACACGGAATTGGCTACGAGCAGTACTTC	CASSPTHGIGYEQYF
14	NA	TRBV3-1/TRBV3-2	TRBJ2-2	NA	TGTGCCAGCAGCCAAGTATCCTACACCGGGGAGCTGTTTTTT	CASSQVSYTGELFF
11	NA	TRBV2	TRBJ1-4	NA	TGTGCCAGCAGGACGGGTGAAAAACTGTTTTTT	CASRTGEKLFF
15	NA	TRBV3-1/TRBV3-2	TRBJ2-3	NA	TGTGCCAGCAGCCAAGACGGGGAGAGCACAGATACGCAGTATTTT	CASSQDGESTDTQYF